This TCR beta chain was recovered during a study of breast tumors, draining lymph nodes, adjacent tissues. Regarding the study as a whole: Data fit most tumor T cells coming from lymph node, expanding in tumor. Tumor TCR diversity was below lymph nodes but above nontumor tissue.

Axillary draining lymph nodes of breast cancer patients supplied the node samples. Remarks on this clonotype: Its target is unknown.

V dropped 7 bases and J dropped 4 bases, with 17 bases sitting between them. Germline V gives CDR1 SGHTA, CDR2 FQGNSA. There are 14 residues in the CDR3. TCRdb redid the calling of the multiplex PCR reads with MiXCR, one entry per CDR3 protein. Among 200,000 or so distinct CDR3 sequences listed, approximately 33% were seen once. V is TRBV7-2 and J is TRBJ2-7; a possible D gene is TRBD1 (8 bases). This receptor was taken from a female donor with breast cancer. Some clones in this sample may be carry-over from other donors' samples. Sequenced input: axillary lymph node tissue. CDR3 DNA: TGTGCCAGCACCACAGGGGGGGGTCGTTACGAGCAGTACTTC. Protein sequence: CASTTGGGRYEQYF.